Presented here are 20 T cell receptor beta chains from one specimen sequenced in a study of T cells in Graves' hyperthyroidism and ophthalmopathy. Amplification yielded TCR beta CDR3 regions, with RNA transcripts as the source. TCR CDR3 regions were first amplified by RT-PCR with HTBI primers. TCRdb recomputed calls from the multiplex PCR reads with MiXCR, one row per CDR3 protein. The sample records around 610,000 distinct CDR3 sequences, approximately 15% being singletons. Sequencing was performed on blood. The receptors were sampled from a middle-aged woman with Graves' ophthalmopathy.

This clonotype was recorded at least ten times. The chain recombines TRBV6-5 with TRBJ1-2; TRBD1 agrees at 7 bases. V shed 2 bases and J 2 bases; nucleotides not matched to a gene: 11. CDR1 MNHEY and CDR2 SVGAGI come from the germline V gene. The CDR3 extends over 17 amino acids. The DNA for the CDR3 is TGTGCCAGCAGTTACCCGGGGGAGACAGGGCTAAACTATGGCTACACCTTC. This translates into CASSYPGETGLNYGYTF.

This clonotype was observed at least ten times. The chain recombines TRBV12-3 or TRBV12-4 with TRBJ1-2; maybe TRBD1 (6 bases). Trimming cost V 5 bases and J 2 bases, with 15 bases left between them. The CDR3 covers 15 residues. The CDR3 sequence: CASSAADSANYGYTF. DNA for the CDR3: TGTGCCAGCAGTGCCGCGGACAGCGCCAACTATGGCTACACCTTC.

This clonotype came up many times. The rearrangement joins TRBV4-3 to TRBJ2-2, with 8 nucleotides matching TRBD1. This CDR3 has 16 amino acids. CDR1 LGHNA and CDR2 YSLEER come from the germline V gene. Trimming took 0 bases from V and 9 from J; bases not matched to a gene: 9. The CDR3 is CASSQDWDRKGRELFF. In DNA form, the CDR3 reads TGCGCCAGCAGCCAAGATTGGGACAGGAAGGGCCGGGAGCTGTTTTTT.

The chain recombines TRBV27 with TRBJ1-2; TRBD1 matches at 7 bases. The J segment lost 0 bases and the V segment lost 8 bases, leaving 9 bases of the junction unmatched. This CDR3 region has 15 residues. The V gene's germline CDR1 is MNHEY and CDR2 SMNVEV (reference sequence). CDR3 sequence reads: CASGKDRVANYGYTF. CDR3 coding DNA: TGTGCCAGCGGTAAAGACAGGGTCGCTAACTATGGCTACACCTTC.

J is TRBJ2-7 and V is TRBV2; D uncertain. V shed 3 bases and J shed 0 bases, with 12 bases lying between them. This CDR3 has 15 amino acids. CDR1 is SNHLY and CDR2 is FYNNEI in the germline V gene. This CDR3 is CASSEALLTSYEQYF. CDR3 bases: TGTGCCAGCAGTGAGGCCCTTTTGACCTCCTACGAGCAGTACTTC.

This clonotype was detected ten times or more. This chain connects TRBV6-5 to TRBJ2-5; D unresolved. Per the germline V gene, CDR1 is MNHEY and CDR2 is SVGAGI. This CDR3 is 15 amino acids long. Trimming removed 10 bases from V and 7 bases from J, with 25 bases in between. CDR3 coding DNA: TGTGCCACCGCTTTCGAGCTCGTGGGTTGGAGGACCCAGTACTTC. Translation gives CATAFELVGWRTQYF.

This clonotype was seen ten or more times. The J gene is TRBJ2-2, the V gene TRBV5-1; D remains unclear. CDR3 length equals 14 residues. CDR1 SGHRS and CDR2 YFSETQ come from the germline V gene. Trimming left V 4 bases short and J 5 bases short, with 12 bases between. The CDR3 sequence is CASSPLAATGELFF. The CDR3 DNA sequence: TGCGCCAGCAGCCCGCTCGCGGCGACCGGGGAGCTGTTTTTT.

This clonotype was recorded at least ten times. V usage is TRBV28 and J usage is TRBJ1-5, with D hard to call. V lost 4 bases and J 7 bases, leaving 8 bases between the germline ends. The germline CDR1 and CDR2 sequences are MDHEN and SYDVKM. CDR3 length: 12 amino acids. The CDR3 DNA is TGTGCCAGCAGTTCCTTTGGCCAGCCCCAGCATTTT. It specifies CASSSFGQPQHF. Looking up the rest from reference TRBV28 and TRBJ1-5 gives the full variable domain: DVKVTQSSRYLVKRTGEKVFLECVQDMDHENMFWYRQDPGLGLRLIYFSYDVKMKEKGDIPEGYSVSREKKERFSLILESASTNQTSMYLCASSSFGQPQHFGDGTRLSIL.

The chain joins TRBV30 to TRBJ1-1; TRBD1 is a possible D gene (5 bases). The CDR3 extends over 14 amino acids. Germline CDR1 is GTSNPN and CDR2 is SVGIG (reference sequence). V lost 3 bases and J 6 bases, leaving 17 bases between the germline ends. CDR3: CAWRAGRGGSEAFF. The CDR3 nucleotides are TGTGCCTGGAGAGCGGGACGGGGGGGTTCTGAAGCTTTCTTT.

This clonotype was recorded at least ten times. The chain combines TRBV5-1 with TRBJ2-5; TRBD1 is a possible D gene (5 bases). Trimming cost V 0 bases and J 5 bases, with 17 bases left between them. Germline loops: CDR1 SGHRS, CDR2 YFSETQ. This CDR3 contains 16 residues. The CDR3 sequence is CASSLVGRVEEETQYF. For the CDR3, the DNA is TGCGCCAGCAGCTTGGTAGGCAGGGTAGAAGAGGAGACCCAGTACTTC.

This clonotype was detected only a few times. The CDR3 sequence: CASTRQEAGATGELFF. DNA for the CDR3: TGTGCCAGCACCCGCCAGGAAGCGGGAGCTACCGGGGAGCTGTTTTTT. The genes are TRBV12-3 or TRBV12-4 and TRBJ2-2, with 8 bases identical to TRBD2. This CDR3 is built from 16 residues. Trimming cost V 7 bases and J 5 bases; bases outside gene matches: 12.

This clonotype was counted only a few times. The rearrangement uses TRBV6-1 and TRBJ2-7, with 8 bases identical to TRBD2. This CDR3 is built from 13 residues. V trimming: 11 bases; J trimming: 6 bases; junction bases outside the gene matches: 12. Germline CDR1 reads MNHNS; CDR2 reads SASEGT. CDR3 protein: CAGGASGSAEQYF. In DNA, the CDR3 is TGTGCCGGAGGGGCTAGCGGGTCAGCCGAGCAGTACTTC.

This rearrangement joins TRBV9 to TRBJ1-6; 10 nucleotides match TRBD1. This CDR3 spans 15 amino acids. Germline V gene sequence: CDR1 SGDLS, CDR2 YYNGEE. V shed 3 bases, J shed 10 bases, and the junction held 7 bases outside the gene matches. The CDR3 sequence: CASSEGQGKGSPLHF. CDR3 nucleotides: TGTGCCAGCAGCGAGGGACAGGGGAAGGGATCACCCCTCCACTTT.

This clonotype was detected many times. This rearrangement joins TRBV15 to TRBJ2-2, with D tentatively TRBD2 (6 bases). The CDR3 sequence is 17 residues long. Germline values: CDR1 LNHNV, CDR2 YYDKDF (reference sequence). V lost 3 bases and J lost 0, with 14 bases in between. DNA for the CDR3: TGTGCCACCAGCAGCCAACTAGCAGACTCGAACACCGGGGAGCTGTTTTTT. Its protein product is CATSSQLADSNTGELFF.

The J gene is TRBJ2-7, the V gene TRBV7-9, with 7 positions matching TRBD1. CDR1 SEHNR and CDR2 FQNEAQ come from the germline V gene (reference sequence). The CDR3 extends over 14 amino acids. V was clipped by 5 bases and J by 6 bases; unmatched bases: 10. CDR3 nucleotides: TGTGCCAGCAGCCTCCGGGACAGTTTTAGCGAGCAGTACTTC. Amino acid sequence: CASSLRDSFSEQYF. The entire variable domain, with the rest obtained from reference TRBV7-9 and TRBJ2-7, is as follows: DTGVSQNPRHKITKRGQNVTFRCDPISEHNRLYWYRQTLGQGPEFLTYFQNEAQLEKSRLLSDRFSAERPKGSFSTLEIQRTEQGDSAMYLCASSLRDSFSEQYFGPGTRLTVT.

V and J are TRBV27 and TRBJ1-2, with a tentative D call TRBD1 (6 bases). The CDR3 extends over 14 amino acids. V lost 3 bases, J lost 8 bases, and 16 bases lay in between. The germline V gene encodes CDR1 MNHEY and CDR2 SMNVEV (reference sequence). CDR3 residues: CASSFRGRGDGYTF. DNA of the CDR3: TGTGCCAGCAGTTTCAGGGGCAGGGGAGACGGCTACACCTTC.

The chain's CDR3 is CASSNTGNHYEQYF. Written as DNA, the CDR3 is TGTGCCAGTAGTAACACAGGAAACCACTACGAGCAGTACTTC. The genes are TRBV19 and TRBJ2-7; a possible D gene is TRBD1 (5 bases). Trimming took off 4 bases at V and 3 bases at J, with 13 bases between the two ends. Germline CDR1 LNHDA, CDR2 SQIVND (reference sequence). The CDR3 has 14 residues.

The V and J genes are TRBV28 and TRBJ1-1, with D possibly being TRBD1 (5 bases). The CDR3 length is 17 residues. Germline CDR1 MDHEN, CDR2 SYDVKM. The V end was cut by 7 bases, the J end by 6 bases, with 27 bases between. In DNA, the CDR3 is TGTGCCAGCATCTCGGGGCAGCAGTACGTAGCGATCGCTGAAGCTTTCTTT. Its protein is CASISGQQYVAIAEAFF.

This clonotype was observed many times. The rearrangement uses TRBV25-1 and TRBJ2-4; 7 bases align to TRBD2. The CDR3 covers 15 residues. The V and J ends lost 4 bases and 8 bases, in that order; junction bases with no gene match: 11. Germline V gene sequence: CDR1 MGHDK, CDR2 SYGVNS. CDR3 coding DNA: TGTGCCAGCAGTGGACGCCACGGGACTATAGACATTCAGTACTTC. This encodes CASSGRHGTIDIQYF.

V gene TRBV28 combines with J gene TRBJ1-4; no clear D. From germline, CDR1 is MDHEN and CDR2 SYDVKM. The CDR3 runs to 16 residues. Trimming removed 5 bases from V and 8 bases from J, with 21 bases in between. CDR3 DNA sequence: TGTGCCAGCAGTCCTTCTGACGGATTCCGAAGGGAAAAACTGTTTTTT. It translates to CASSPSDGFRREKLFF.